These T cell receptor beta chains were read from a single sample in a study of blood T cell repertoires in COVID-19. Libraries were prepared by immunoSEQ multiplex PCR; TCRdb keeps only in-frame clonotypes and omits some of them. The repertoire holds about 270,000 clones, about 87% seen once, with 2% to 3% in the top ten. The material sequenced was peripheral blood. The receptors come from a woman aged 50 to 60 with acute or convalescent COVID-19. Both conserved end residues are part of each CDR3. D genes are given only for firm matches. Not every row has a clone size; where given, it reads once, few, many or a size class.

abundance,j_gene,v_gene,d_gene,CDR3aa,CDR3nt
.,TRBJ2-3,TRBV27,TRBD1,CATKPGQGTDTQYF,TGTGCCACGAAGCCGGGACAGGGGACAGATACGCAGTATTTT
.,TRBJ2-5,TRBV4-2,.,CASSQVPSEQETQYF,TGTGCCAGCAGCCAAGTTCCGAGCGAACAAGAGACCCAGTACTTC
.,TRBJ2-1,TRBV18,.,CASSPRQGGSFF,TGTGCCAGCTCGCCTCGACAGGGAGGTTCGTTCTTC
.,TRBJ2-1,TRBV28,.,CASSLLGRGSYNEQFF,TGTGCCAGCAGCCTACTGGGCCGGGGATCGTACAATGAGCAGTTCTTC
.,TRBJ1-1,TRBV12-5,.,CASGLAGNTEAFF,TGTGCTAGTGGCTTGGCAGGGAACACTGAAGCTTTCTTT
.,TRBJ2-1,TRBV3-1/TRBV3-2,.,CASSQQSNEQFF,TGTGCCAGCAGCCAGCAGTCCAATGAGCAGTTCTTC
.,TRBJ2-3,TRBV11-1,.,CASSLRYSSATDTQYF,TGTGCCAGCAGCTTAAGGTATTCGAGCGCCACAGATACGCAGTATTTT
.,TRBJ1-5,TRBV7-8,TRBD1,CASSPPGQPPQHF,TGTGCCAGCAGCCCGCCGGGACAGCCGCCCCAGCATTTT
.,TRBJ2-1,TRBV7-2,TRBD1,CASSLTGNDNEQFF,TGTGCCAGCAGCTTGACAGGGAATGACAATGAGCAGTTCTTC
.,TRBJ1-2,TRBV27,.,CASSFTPTGNYGYTF,TGTGCCAGCAGTTTTACCCCGACAGGAAACTATGGCTACACCTTC
few,TRBJ1-2,TRBV5-1,.,CASSPGDRYGYTF,TGCGCCAGCAGCCCGGGGGACCGCTATGGCTACACCTTC
.,TRBJ1-1,TRBV13,TRBD1,CASSLDRSRTGKPTEAFF,TGTGCCAGCAGCTTAGACCGATCTAGGACAGGGAAACCCACTGAAGCTTTCTTT
many,TRBJ2-7,TRBV4-3,TRBD1,CASSQDYGRGYEQYF,TGCGCCAGCAGCCAAGATTACGGCAGGGGGTACGAGCAGTACTTC
few,TRBJ1-1,TRBV7-6,.,CASSLYSTFAASSNTEAFF,TGTGCCAGCAGCTTATACTCAACCTTTGCCGCATCGTCGAACACTGAAGCTTTCTTT
few,TRBJ1-1,TRBV5-1,.,CASSLASQGGTEAFF,TGCGCCAGCAGCTTGGCCAGTCAGGGAGGCACTGAAGCTTTCTTT
.,TRBJ2-7,TRBV18,.,CASSPPGQSFYEQYF,TGTGCCAGCTCACCACCGGGCCAGTCCTTCTACGAGCAGTACTTC
.,TRBJ1-1,TRBV5-1,.,CASSLVGDTEAFF,TGCGCCAGCAGCTTGGTAGGGGACACTGAAGCTTTCTTT
.,TRBJ1-2,TRBV28,TRBD1,CASSLGQVDGYTF,TGTGCCAGCAGTTTAGGACAGGTGGATGGCTACACCTTC
.,TRBJ2-7,TRBV3-1/TRBV3-2,TRBD2,CASSPFLSGELSF,TGTGCCAGCAGCCCCTTCCTTAGCGGGGAGCTTTCTTTC
.,TRBJ2-7,TRBV7-2,TRBD1,CASSLGTGSFYEQYF,TGTGCCAGCAGCTTAGGGACAGGGAGTTTTTACGAGCAGTACTTC
.,TRBJ2-5,TRBV5-6,TRBD2,CASSLGLAGQQETQYF,TGTGCCAGCAGCTTGGGACTAGCGGGACAACAAGAGACCCAGTACTTC
.,TRBJ2-2,TRBV7-9,.,CVIRYRTNTGELFF,TGTGTCATTCGGTACAGGACGAACACCGGGGAGCTGTTTTTT
.,TRBJ1-1,TRBV7-2,TRBD1,CASSPGQGNTEAFF,TGTGCCAGCAGCCCAGGACAGGGGAACACTGAAGCTTTCTTT
.,TRBJ1-5,TRBV6-6,.,CASSWPGRDQPQHF,TGTGCCAGCAGTTGGCCAGGGAGGGATCAGCCCCAGCATTTT
.,TRBJ2-1,TRBV6-5,TRBD1,CASTTPRTGEQFF,TGTGCCAGCACCACCCCCCGGACAGGCGAGCAGTTCTTC
.,TRBJ2-7,TRBV7-2,TRBD1,CASSLTKTGNPYEQYF,TGTGCCAGCAGCTTGACCAAGACAGGGAATCCCTACGAGCAGTACTTC
.,TRBJ2-6,TRBV5-1,TRBD2,CASSPLGLAGAGANVLTF,TGCGCCAGCAGCCCCCTAGGACTAGCGGGAGCTGGGGCCAACGTCCTGACTTTC
.,TRBJ1-2,TRBV6-5,.,CAAAEGRVRVYGYTF,TGTGCCGCAGCGGAGGGGCGTGTTAGGGTCTATGGCTACACCTTC
once,TRBJ2-2,TRBV11-1,.,CASSLGFRDGELFF,TGTGCCAGCAGCTTAGGGTTCAGGGACGGGGAGCTGTTTTTT
.,TRBJ2-2,TRBV6-2/TRBV6-3,TRBD1,CASSKTGAQNTGELFF,TGTGCCAGCAGTAAGACAGGGGCCCAGAACACCGGGGAGCTGTTTTTT
.,TRBJ2-6,TRBV7-6,TRBD1,CASSFLAGGLSGANVLTF,TGTGCCAGCAGCTTCCTCGCAGGGGGCCTTTCTGGGGCCAACGTCCTGACTTTC